This TCR beta chain stems from a study of blood T cell repertoires in COVID-19. Study as a whole: Samples taken during acute and convalescent COVID-19 were collected in the United States, Italy and Spain. In each case, the material was cDNA or gDNA derived from T cells, B-cell-depleted T cells, or PBMCs.

V was cut by 6 bases and J by 5 bases, with 7 bases left in between. This CDR3 region has 11 residues. Germline V gene sequence: CDR1 SNHLY, CDR2 FYNNEI. Original processing methods: Reference gene primers were amplified, and this amplification served to estimate nucleated cell counts. Here immunoSEQ multiplex PCR was the method, and the copy in TCRdb shows in-frame clones only, minus some. V, J and clone size are those of that table, while D and trimming were read from the DNA. The sample has 70,000 to 90,000 clones, approximately 79% seen once. This clone has only a few counts. Sequenced: peripheral blood. The chain is built from TRBV2 and TRBJ2-5; no definite D call. This clonotype was obtained from a human donor with acute or convalescent COVID-19. The donor label of this sample is uncertain. DNA for the CDR3: TGTGCCAGCAGCGTCAGGGAGACCCAGTACTTC. This codes for CASSVRETQYF.